One sample yielded the 27 T cell receptor beta chains listed below, sequenced in a study of patients and donors after allogeneic stem cell transplantation. MiXCR, applied by TCRdb to the RT-PCR reads, yields one record per CDR3 protein. Here the sample spans 70,000 to 100,000 distinct CDR3 sequences, approximately 5.2% being singletons. The sequencing input was blood, either unsorted or a sorted T cell fraction (not recorded which). The receptors originated from a human donor who was either an allogeneic HSCT recipient or a stem cell or donor lymphocyte infusion donor (not recorded which). It is not recorded whose cells these are; they may come from a transplant donor.

This clonotype was seen many times. The CDR3: CASNPFRGQENSPLHF. CDR3 nucleotide sequence: TGTGCCAGCAATCCTTTTCGGGGACAGGAGAATTCACCCCTCCACTTT. The chain employs TRBV7-8 and TRBJ1-6; 8 nucleotides line up with TRBD1. CDR1 and CDR2 from the germline V gene are SGHVS and FQNEAQ. V lost 7 bases to trimming and J lost 7 bases; unmatched junction nucleotides: 12. This CDR3 spans 16 amino acids.

This clonotype was recorded many times. The chain is built from TRBV20-1 and TRBJ2-7; 10 positions agree with TRBD2. The CDR3 spans 15 residues. From germline, CDR1 is DFQATT and CDR2 SNEGSKA (reference sequence). V was pared by 0 bases and J by 5 bases, with 7 bases of the junction left unmatched. The CDR3 DNA follows: TGCAGTGCTAGAGATCGGCTAGCGGGAGAACACGAGCAGTACTTC. This gives the protein CSARDRLAGEHEQYF.

In this sample, this clonotype turned up many times. The chain uses TRBV12-3 or TRBV12-4 and TRBJ1-6; D uncertain. The CDR3 is 12 residues long. Trimming shortened V by 6 bases and J by 5 bases, and 5 bases separated the two germline ends. CDR3 bases: TGTGCCAGCAGCTTCAATAATTCACCCCTCCACTTT. It specifies CASSFNNSPLHF.

This clonotype was counted only a few times. V is TRBV9 and J is TRBJ2-1; D unresolved. Trimming shortened V by 0 bases and J by 0 bases, and 7 bases separated the two germline ends. Germline CDR1 reads SGDLS; CDR2 reads YYNGEE. The CDR3 contains 15 residues. CDR3 region: CASSVGTVSYNEQFF. Written as DNA, the CDR3 is TGTGCCAGCAGCGTAGGTACAGTCTCCTACAATGAGCAGTTCTTC.

This clonotype was detected many times. The chain is built from TRBV18 and TRBJ2-2, with D tentatively TRBD1 or TRBD2 (5 bases each). Germline-derived CDR1 and CDR2 are KGHSH and LQKENI. The CDR3 is 15 residues long. The V gene lost 4 bases and the J gene lost 6 bases, with 15 bases spanning the gap. The CDR3 region has the DNA TGTGCCAGCTCACAATCACAAGGGACGGCCGGGGAGCTGTTTTTT. Its protein product is CASSQSQGTAGELFF.

This clonotype was detected ten times or more. V and J are TRBV5-1 and TRBJ2-7, with 9 bases lining up with TRBD1. Germline CDR1 and CDR2: SGHRS and YFSETQ. The CDR3 has 14 residues. Unmatched junction bases numbered 7, after V lost 5 bases and J lost 4 bases. CDR3 amino acids: CASSRGTGYYEQYF. CDR3 sequence (DNA): TGCGCCAGCAGTCGCGGGACAGGGTATTACGAGCAGTACTTC.

This clonotype was seen repeatedly, ten times or more. V usage is TRBV5-6 and J usage is TRBJ1-1; D gene ambiguous. Trimming shortened V by 0 bases and J by 1 base, and 10 bases separated the two germline ends. CDR3 size: 15 residues. Germline V gene sequence: CDR1 SGHDT, CDR2 YYEEEE. The CDR3 sequence: CASSLGAGRNTEAFF. The DNA for the CDR3 is TGTGCCAGCAGCTTGGGTGCTGGGAGGAACACTGAAGCTTTCTTT.

The table lists this clonotype with many counts. The V gene is TRBV5-5, the J gene TRBJ1-1, with D perhaps TRBD1 (6 bases). The germline CDR1 and CDR2 sequences are SGHKS and YYEKEE (reference sequence). Trimming left V 4 bases short and J 3 bases short, with 10 bases between. This CDR3 comprises 13 residues. DNA for the CDR3: TGTGCCAGCAGCATAGGACAGTACACTGAAGCTTTCTTT. Translation: CASSIGQYTEAFF.

This clonotype appeared many times. This chain uses TRBV5-1 with TRBJ2-2, with D perhaps assigned TRBD1 or TRBD2 (5 bases each). V was pared by 0 bases and J by 0 bases, with 9 bases between. Germline V gene lookup returns CDR1 SGHRS and CDR2 YFSETQ. This CDR3 has 16 amino acids. The CDR3 protein is CASSLGGTANTGELFF. The CDR3 DNA follows: TGCGCCAGCAGCTTGGGGGGGACGGCGAACACCGGGGAGCTGTTTTTT.

This chain uses TRBV5-6 with TRBJ1-1; possible D gene TRBD1, 6 bases. CDR1 and CDR2 (germline): SGHDT, YYEEEE. CDR3 length: 14 amino acids. V was cut by 0 bases and J by 7 bases, with 13 bases left in between. CDR3 in DNA: TGTGCCAGCAGCTTGGCCAGGGGACGGCTTGAAGCTTTCTTT. It codes for CASSLARGRLEAFF.

The sample holds many counts of this clonotype. The genes are TRBV7-9 and TRBJ2-1; 7 bases agree with TRBD2. The germline CDR1 and CDR2 sequences are SEHNR and FQNEAQ (reference sequence). The CDR3 loop spans 12 amino acids. The junction had 1 base not matched to a gene; V was cut back by 2 bases and J by 9 bases. The CDR3 spells CASSLWEGEQFF. In nucleotides, the CDR3 is TGTGCCAGCAGCTTATGGGAGGGTGAGCAGTTCTTC. The complete variable domain, with remaining parts taken from reference TRBV7-9 and TRBJ2-1, reads DTGVSQNPRHKITKRGQNVTFRCDPISEHNRLYWYRQTLGQGPEFLTYFQNEAQLEKSRLLSDRFSAERPKGSFSTLEIQRTEQGDSAMYLCASSLWEGEQFFGPGTRLTVL.

The V gene is TRBV6-1, the J gene TRBJ2-1, with 12 bases matching TRBD2. Trimming took 7 bases from V and 6 from J; bases not matched to a gene: 7. There are 15 residues in the CDR3. Germline V lookup: CDR1 MNHNS, CDR2 SASEGT. The CDR3 DNA reads as TGTGCCAGCACGAGGGGACTAGCGGGCCTCAATGAGCAGTTCTTC. Amino acids: CASTRGLAGLNEQFF.

This clonotype was recorded many times. The J gene is TRBJ2-1, the V gene TRBV6-2 or TRBV6-3; D possibly corresponds to TRBD2 (6 bases). Germline V gene data show CDR1 as MNHEY and CDR2 as SVGEGT. With 2 bases removed from V and 9 bases from J, the gap between germline ends came to 11 bases. The CDR3 runs 13 residues. Here the CDR3 DNA reads TGTGCCAGCAGTTACAGACACGGGGGTGAGCAGTTCTTC. Amino acids: CASSYRHGGEQFF.

This clonotype was found many times. This chain links TRBV7-3 with TRBJ2-3; tentative D call: TRBD2 (6 bases). CDR1 SGHTA and CDR2 FQGTGA come from the germline V gene. V was cut by 5 bases and J by 0 bases, with 12 bases left in between. CDR3 length: 15 residues. CDR3 DNA sequence: TGTGCCAGCAGCCTAGGAGGGCTTAGCACAGATACGCAGTATTTT. Residues: CASSLGGLSTDTQYF.

The rearrangement links TRBV5-1 to TRBJ2-5, with D maybe TRBD2 (7 bases). This CDR3 region has 13 residues. Germline V gives CDR1 SGHRS, CDR2 YFSETQ. Deletions cut 5 bases from V and 5 bases from J, with 13 bases between. This chain's CDR3 is CASSGGAQETQYF. The CDR3 DNA follows: TGCGCCAGCAGTGGGGGGGCTCAGGAGACCCAGTACTTC. The whole variable domain, filled in from reference TRBV5-1 and TRBJ2-5, reads KAGVTQTPRYLIKTRGQQVTLSCSPISGHRSVSWYQQTPGQGLQFLFEYFSETQRNKGNFPGRFSGRQFSNSRSEMNVSTLELGDSALYLCASSGGAQETQYFGPGTRLLVL.

By proportion, this clonotype is medium-sized. The chain recombines TRBV29-1 with TRBJ2-1; D possibly corresponds to TRBD2 (7 bases). The germline gives CDR1 SQVTM, CDR2 ANQGSEA. V was cut by 5 bases and J by 9 bases, with 20 bases left in between. The CDR3 sequence is 14 residues long. CDR3 nucleotide sequence: TGCAGCGTTAGTAAGGGGGGAGGGGGGAGTGAGCAGTTCTTC. Encoded protein: CSVSKGGGGSEQFF.

V gene TRBV28 combines with J gene TRBJ1-2; TRBD1 matches 11 bases. This CDR3 has 15 amino acids. Per germline, CDR1 MDHEN and CDR2 SYDVKM. The V and J ends lost 5 bases and 3 bases, in that order; junction bases with no gene match: 5. The CDR3 bases are TGTGCCAGCAGTGAGGGACAGGGGGTCGACTATGGCTACACCTTC. Amino acid sequence: CASSEGQGVDYGYTF.

In regard to this clonotype: One junction end does not reproduce the germline sequence, and a read error may be involved. The gene calls are TRBV5-5 and TRBJ2-7; D uncertain. Per the germline V gene, CDR1 is SGHKS and CDR2 is YYEKEE (reference sequence). This CDR3 contains 15 residues. The chain's CDR3 is CASSQMGSPTYEQYF. The CDR3, as DNA: TGCGCCAGCAGCCAAATGGGCTCTCCAACCTACGAGCAGTACTTC. Variable domain in full (rest from reference TRBV5-5 and TRBJ2-7): DAGVTQSPTHLIKTRGQQVTLRCSPISGHKSVSWYQQVLGQGPQFIFQYYEKEERGRGNFPDRFSARQFPNYSSELNVNALLLGDSALYLCASSQMGSPTYEQYFGPGTRLTVT.

This clonotype was counted ten times or more. The chain uses TRBV27 and TRBJ2-5; weak D call: TRBD2 (6 bases). From germline, CDR1 is MNHEY and CDR2 SMNVEV (reference sequence). The CDR3 is made up of 14 amino acids. V lost 3 bases and J 4 bases, leaving 12 bases between the germline ends. The chain's CDR3 is CASSFGPEGETQYF. The CDR3 DNA sequence: TGTGCCAGCAGTTTTGGCCCGGAGGGAGAGACCCAGTACTTC.

This clonotype has at least ten counts. The gene calls are TRBV5-1 and TRBJ1-6, with 8 bases lining up with TRBD1. Germline V gene lookup returns CDR1 SGHRS and CDR2 YFSETQ. The CDR3 spans 19 residues. V dropped 3 bases and J dropped 2; count of bases not matched to a gene: 13. The CDR3 region is CASSSRPITGGTYNSPLHF. CDR3 nucleotide sequence: TGCGCCAGCAGCTCCCGACCGATTACAGGGGGGACCTATAATTCACCCCTCCACTTT. The variable domain in full, with the rest retrieved from reference TRBV5-1 and TRBJ1-6, is KAGVTQTPRYLIKTRGQQVTLSCSPISGHRSVSWYQQTPGQGLQFLFEYFSETQRNKGNFPGRFSGRQFSNSRSEMNVSTLELGDSALYLCASSSRPITGGTYNSPLHFGNGTRLTVT.

At least ten counts were recorded for this clonotype. The J gene is TRBJ1-1, the V gene TRBV2; no clear D gene. Trimming cost V 6 bases and J 5 bases, with 10 bases left between them. Germline V gene sequence: CDR1 SNHLY, CDR2 FYNNEI. The length of the CDR3 is 12 residues. CDR3 sequence reads: CASRALGTEAFF. Written as DNA, the CDR3 is TGTGCCAGCAGGGCTCTGGGAACTGAAGCTTTCTTT. Full variable domain (outside the CDR3, taken from reference TRBV2 and TRBJ1-1): EPEVTQTPSHQVTQMGQEVILRCVPISNHLYFYWYRQILGQKVEFLVSFYNNEISEKSEIFDDQFSVERPDGSNFTLKIRSTKLEDSAMYFCASRALGTEAFFGQGTRLTVV.

This clonotype was observed many times. The genes are TRBV29-1 and TRBJ2-7, with D possibly being TRBD2 (6 bases). Germline loops: CDR1 SQVTM, CDR2 ANQGSEA. This CDR3 spans 12 amino acids. The V end lost 8 bases, the J end lost 2 bases, and 13 bases lay between the germline ends. The CDR3 DNA reads TGCAGCTGGGGGGACGGAGCCTACGAGCAGTACTTC. This sequence encodes CSWGDGAYEQYF.

This clonotype was seen a few times. The CDR3, as DNA: TGTGCCAGCAGCTTACGAAGGGGAGCTAATGAAAAACTGTTTTTT. Encoded protein: CASSLRRGANEKLFF. This chain links TRBV7-9 with TRBJ1-4, with D maybe TRBD1 (5 bases). The CDR3 runs 15 residues. Germline loops: CDR1 SEHNR, CDR2 FQNEAQ (reference sequence). V was trimmed by 2 bases and J by 3 bases, leaving 10 bases between them. Full variable domain (outside the CDR3, taken from reference TRBV7-9 and TRBJ1-4): DTGVSQNPRHKITKRGQNVTFRCDPISEHNRLYWYRQTLGQGPEFLTYFQNEAQLEKSRLLSDRFSAERPKGSFSTLEIQRTEQGDSAMYLCASSLRRGANEKLFFGSGTQLSVL.

In this sample, this clonotype turned up a few times. The CDR3 DNA reads as TGCGCCAGCAGCCAACCGGGACGGGGAACTTTGGAGCTGTTTTTT. Amino acid sequence: CASSQPGRGTLELFF. The chain couples TRBV4-1 to TRBJ2-2; D may correspond to TRBD1 or TRBD2 (5 bases each). Looked up from germline, CDR1 is MGHRA and CDR2 is YSYEKL. The CDR3 consists of 15 residues. Trimming left V 2 bases short and J 10 bases short, with 17 bases between.

In its sample, this clonotype was seen many times. CDR3 DNA sequence: TGTGCCAGCAGAATCGGGACAGAGACCTACGAGCAGTACTTC. It is translated as CASRIGTETYEQYF. The chain carries TRBV12-3 or TRBV12-4 and TRBJ2-7; 7 nucleotides align to TRBD1. Losses at the gene ends were 6 bases for V and 2 bases for J; bases not matched to a gene: 7. The CDR3 consists of 14 residues.

This clonotype has just a few counts. A much larger clonotype is one base distant, so this may be a read error. The chain recombines TRBV7-3 with TRBJ2-3, with D unclear. CDR3 length: 13 residues. Per germline, CDR1 SGHTA and CDR2 FQGTGA. The V end was cut by 6 bases, the J end by 4 bases, with 11 bases between. Written as DNA, the CDR3 is TGTGCCAGCAGTAGCTCTACCGCAGATACGCAGTATTTT. It codes for CASSSSTADTQYF.

This clonotype was detected many times. The J gene is TRBJ2-3, the V gene TRBV2, with a weak D call TRBD1 (6 bases). V was shortened by 7 bases and J by 6 bases, with 11 bases between the two germline ends. CDR3 length equals 12 residues. Germline V gives CDR1 SNHLY, CDR2 FYNNEI. CDR3 residues: CASTTGTDTQYF. The DNA for the CDR3 is TGTGCCAGCACAACAGGGACGGATACGCAGTATTTT. Looking up the rest from reference TRBV2 and TRBJ2-3 gives the full variable domain: EPEVTQTPSHQVTQMGQEVILRCVPISNHLYFYWYRQILGQKVEFLVSFYNNEISEKSEIFDDQFSVERPDGSNFTLKIRSTKLEDSAMYFCASTTGTDTQYFGPGTRLTVL.